One sample yielded the 5 T cell receptor beta chains listed below, sequenced in a study of metastatic and nonmetastatic thyroid tumors. None of the patients had undergone any treatment ahead of thyroid surgery. TCRdb re-analyzed the PCR reads through MiXCR. This sample has about 39,000 clones, with around 18% found just once. Sample: tumor tissue. Every receptor here comes from a female donor with papillary thyroid cancer or a benign thyroid nodule (not recorded which). Some clones in this sample may be carry-over from other donors' samples.

With regard to this clone: Distinct nucleotide sequences in the sample also encode this CDR3. The chain uses TRBV28 and TRBJ2-1, with 8 bases matching TRBD2. Germline assignment: CDR1 MDHEN and CDR2 SYDVKM. V shed 7 bases and J 4 bases; nucleotides not matched to a gene: 15. The CDR3 length is 17 residues. CDR3 sequence: CASNGRERYSSYNEQFF. CDR3 DNA sequence: TGTGCCAGCAACGGGAGGGAGCGCTATAGCTCATACAATGAGCAGTTCTTC. Using reference TRBV28 and TRBJ2-1 for the parts outside the CDR3, the full variable domain is DVKVTQSSRYLVKRTGEKVFLECVQDMDHENMFWYRQDPGLGLRLIYFSYDVKMKEKGDIPEGYSVSREKKERFSLILESASTNQTSMYLCASNGRERYSSYNEQFFGPGTRLTVL.

V is TRBV6-1 and J is TRBJ2-7, with TRBD2 identical over 10 bases. J lost 3 bases, V lost 5 bases, and 4 bases had no gene match. The CDR3 runs 14 residues. The germline V gene encodes CDR1 MNHNS and CDR2 SASEGT. The CDR3 loop reads CASSRTSGYYEQYV. DNA for the CDR3: TGTGCCAGCAGTCGGACTAGCGGATACTACGAGCAGTACGTC.

This clone showed up just a few times. It may be a read error: a sequence one base away is much more abundant. Other DNA variants within this sample encode the same CDR3. This CDR3 is CSAVEGGLNTEAFF. CDR3 nucleotide sequence: TGCAGCGCCGTGGAGGGTGGGCTAAACACTGAAGCTTTCTTT. The chain recombines TRBV29-1 with TRBJ1-1; D gene uncertain. V was trimmed by 7 bases and J by 2 bases, leaving 17 bases between them. Looked up from germline, CDR1 is SQVTM and CDR2 is ANQGSEA. This CDR3 comprises 14 residues.

This clone was seen a few times. V usage is TRBV10-2 and J usage is TRBJ2-1, with TRBD2 matching over 12 bases. Germline V lookup: CDR1 WSHSY, CDR2 SAAADI. The CDR3 contains 15 residues. V shed 8 bases, J shed 8 bases, and the junction held 10 bases outside the gene matches. The CDR3 DNA is TGCGCCAGCGTGGCTAGCGGGAGGGCCTGGGATGAGCAGTTCTTC. Translated: CASVASGRAWDEQFF.

This clone qualifies as medium-sized (0.01 to 0.1%). The rearrangement uses TRBV11-2 and TRBJ1-5; TRBD1 might be the D (6 bases). The CDR3 loop spans 13 amino acids. The germline V gene has CDR1 SGHAT and CDR2 FQNNGV. V lost 1 base and J lost 6, with 7 bases in between. The CDR3 loop reads CASSLGGLQPQHF. CDR3 in DNA: TGTGCCAGCAGCTTAGGGGGGCTTCAGCCCCAGCATTTT.